This paragraph reports one TCR beta chain. Trimming removed 4 bases from V and 3 bases from J; junction bases left unmatched: 8. The CDR3 length is 15 residues. Germline CDR1 and CDR2: MDHEN and SYDVKM. These data originate in a study of cytomegalovirus exposure and HLA in healthy donors. The PCR contained 60 Vbeta and 13 Jbeta primers. Using immunoSEQ multiplex PCR, the repertoire was profiled, and TCRdb retains in-frame clones only, with some absent. The sample consists of about 200,000 clones, about four fifths of them appearing once. Sequencing input: PBMCs. This sequence was found in a male donor in good health and CMV-seropositive. The chain carries TRBV28 and TRBJ1-2; 7 bases line up with TRBD1. The CDR3 sequence is CASSSPGRGDYGYTF. CDR3 nucleotides: TGTGCCAGCAGTTCCCCGGGCAGGGGGGACTATGGCTACACCTTC.